These T cell receptor beta chains were read from a single sample in a study of T-cell reconstitution after alpha-beta-depleted transplantation in children. MiXCR was run by TCRdb on the PCR reads, yielding one entry per CDR3 protein. Of roughly 590,000 distinct CDR3 sequences in the sample, roughly 15% are singletons; the top ten hold under 1.2%. The sample consisted of PBMCs from the stem cell graft donor, taken from the stem cell graft. Receptor source: a human donor who donated a stem cell graft to a child with acute myeloid leukemia. Both conserved end residues are part of each CDR3. A D gene is named only where the DNA matches it firmly. Some rows have no size entry. The others give once, few or many, or a class for an expanded clone.

d_gene	abundance	j_gene	v_gene	CDR3nt	CDR3aa
NA	many	TRBJ2-3	TRBV20-1	TGCAGTGGAGGACTAAACCCCCCCCCAGATACGCAGTATTTT	CSGGLNPPPDTQYF
NA	NA	TRBJ1-2	TRBV7-9	TGTGCCAGCAGCTTAGAGGTGGGGGTTCGCTATGGCTACACCTTC	CASSLEVGVRYGYTF
NA	many	TRBJ1-2	TRBV29-1	TGCAGCGTTGAGGGCAGCCCCCACTATGGCTACACCTTC	CSVEGSPHYGYTF
NA	NA	TRBJ1-3	TRBV25-1	TGTGCCAGCAGTGAATATTTCAGCGGCAGCTCTGGAAACACCATATATTTT	CASSEYFSGSSGNTIYF
NA	many	TRBJ2-2	TRBV20-1	TGCAGTGCTACCGGGATAAACACCGGGGAGCTGTTTTTT	CSATGINTGELFF
NA	many	TRBJ2-1	TRBV5-6	TGTGCCAGCAGCTTGGGACGAGGGTCTGAGCAGTTCTTC	CASSLGRGSEQFF
TRBD1	few	TRBJ1-2	TRBV24-1	TGTGCCACCAGTGACCGCCTCGGACAGGCCTCTGGCTACACCTTC	CATSDRLGQASGYTF
TRBD2	few	TRBJ2-1	TRBV7-3	TGTGCCAGCAGCTTACAAGCTAGCGGGCACAATGAGCAGTTCTTC	CASSLQASGHNEQFF
TRBD1	many	TRBJ1-2	TRBV29-1	TGCAGCGCCGATGGGGGGACAGGGGCGACTTATGGCTACACCTTC	CSADGGTGATYGYTF
NA	NA	TRBJ1-2	TRBV2	TGTGCCAGCAGTGCGTGGGGATTGTATGGCTACACCTTC	CASSAWGLYGYTF
NA	many	TRBJ2-6	TRBV29-1	TGCAGCGTTGGAAAGCCTGGGGCCAACGTCCTGACTTTC	CSVGKPGANVLTF
NA	few	TRBJ2-5	TRBV7-3	TGTGCCAGCAGCTTAACCGGTGGCGGAGGAGAGACCCAGTACTTC	CASSLTGGGGETQYF
NA	many	TRBJ1-1	TRBV20-1	TGCAGTGCTAGAGACCGGCACAGGGCTGAAGCTTTCTTT	CSARDRHRAEAFF
NA	few	TRBJ2-2	TRBV6-5	TGTGCCAGCAGTTACGACGGGGGCCGTACCGGGGAGCTGTTTTTT	CASSYDGGRTGELFF
NA	NA	TRBJ1-4	TRBV20-1	TGCAGTGCTAGAGATATAGGAGATAATGAAAAACTGTTTTTT	CSARDIGDNEKLFF
NA	many	TRBJ1-1	TRBV29-1	TGCAGCGTTCCGGGCAGGAGGGGGTACACTGAAGCTTTCTTT	CSVPGRRGYTEAFF
NA	many	TRBJ1-6	TRBV29-1	TGCAGCGTCGGCGACGATTCACCCCTCCACTTT	CSVGDDSPLHF
TRBD1	many	TRBJ2-1	TRBV9	TGTGCCAGCAGCGGCGGGACAGGGGGCCACAATGAGCAGTTCTTC	CASSGGTGGHNEQFF
NA	many	TRBJ1-2	TRBV7-6	TGTGCCAGCAGCTTCGGGGGGCACTATGGCTACACCTTC	CASSFGGHYGYTF
NA	NA	TRBJ2-1	TRBV5-1	TGCGCCAGCAGCTTGTTTAGGGATTCTTACAATGAGCAGTTCTTC	CASSLFRDSYNEQFF
NA	NA	TRBJ2-2	TRBV5-6	TGTGCCAGCAGCCTACAGAATCCCGGGGAGCTGTTTTTT	CASSLQNPGELFF
TRBD1	few	TRBJ2-7	TRBV12-3/TRBV12-4	TGTGCCAGCAGTTTGGGACAGGGGAGAGTCGAGCAGTACTTC	CASSLGQGRVEQYF